This TCR beta chain was sequenced for a study of blood T cell repertoires in COVID-19. Study in general: The analysed material was cDNA or gDNA that came from T cells, B-cell-depleted T cells, or PBMCs.

Sequencing was performed with immunoSEQ multiplex PCR; in TCRdb, only in-frame clones are kept and a portion is missing. The sample holds about 260,000 clones; around 90% are singletons and the top ten take 2% to 2.5%. CDR3 length: 14 amino acids. CDR1 is SGHRS, CDR2 YFSETQ, per germline. V was cut by 3 bases and J by 5 bases, with 12 bases left in between. The V and J genes are TRBV5-1 and TRBJ2-1; perhaps TRBD1 as D (5 bases). The sequence was obtained from a woman aged 45 to 65 who had recovered from COVID-19. The source material was peripheral blood. CDR3 DNA: TGCGCCAGCAGCTCCCCAGGGTCCAACAATGAGCAGTTCTTC. It yields the protein CASSSPGSNNEQFF.